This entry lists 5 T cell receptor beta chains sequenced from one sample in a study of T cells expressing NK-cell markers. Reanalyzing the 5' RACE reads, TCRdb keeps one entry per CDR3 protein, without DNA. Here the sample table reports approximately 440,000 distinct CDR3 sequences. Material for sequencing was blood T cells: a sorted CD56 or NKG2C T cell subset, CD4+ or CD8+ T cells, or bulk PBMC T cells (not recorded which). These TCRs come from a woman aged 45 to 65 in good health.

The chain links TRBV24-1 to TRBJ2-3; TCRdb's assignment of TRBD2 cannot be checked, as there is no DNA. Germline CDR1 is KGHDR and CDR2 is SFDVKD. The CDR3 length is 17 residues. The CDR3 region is CATSDFGLAGVSDTQYF.

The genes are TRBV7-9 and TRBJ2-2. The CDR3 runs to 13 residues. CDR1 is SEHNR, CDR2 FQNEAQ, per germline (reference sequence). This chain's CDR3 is CASKNQSLGELFF.

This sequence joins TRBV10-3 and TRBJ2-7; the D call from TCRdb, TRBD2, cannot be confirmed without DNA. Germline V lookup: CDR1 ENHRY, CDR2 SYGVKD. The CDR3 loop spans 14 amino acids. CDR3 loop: CAIRRTSGGSEQYF.

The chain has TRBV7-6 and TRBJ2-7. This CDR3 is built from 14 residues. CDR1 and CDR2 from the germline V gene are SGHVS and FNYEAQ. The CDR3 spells CASSFFELTYEQYF.

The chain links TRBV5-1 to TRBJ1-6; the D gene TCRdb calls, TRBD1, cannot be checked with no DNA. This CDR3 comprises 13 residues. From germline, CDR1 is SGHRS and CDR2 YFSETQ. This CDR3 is CASSRDGQSPLHF.